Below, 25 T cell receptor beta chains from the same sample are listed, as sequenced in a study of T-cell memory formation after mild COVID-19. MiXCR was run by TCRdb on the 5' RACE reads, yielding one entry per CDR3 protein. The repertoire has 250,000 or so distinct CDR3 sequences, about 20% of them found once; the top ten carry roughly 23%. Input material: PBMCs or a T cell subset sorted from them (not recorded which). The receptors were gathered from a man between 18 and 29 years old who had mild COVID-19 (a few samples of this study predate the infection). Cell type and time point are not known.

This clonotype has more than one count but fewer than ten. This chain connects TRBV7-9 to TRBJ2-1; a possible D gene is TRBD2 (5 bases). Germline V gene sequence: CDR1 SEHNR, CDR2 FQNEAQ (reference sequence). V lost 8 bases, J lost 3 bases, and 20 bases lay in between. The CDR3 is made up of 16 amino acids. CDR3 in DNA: TGTGCCAGCCGAACAACGGACTCGATTATCTACAATGAGCAGTTCTTC. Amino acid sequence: CASRTTDSIIYNEQFF.

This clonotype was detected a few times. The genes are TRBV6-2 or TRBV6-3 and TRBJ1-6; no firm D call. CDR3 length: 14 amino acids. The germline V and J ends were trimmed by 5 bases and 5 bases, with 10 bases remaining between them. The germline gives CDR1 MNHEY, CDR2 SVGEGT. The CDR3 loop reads CASSSRANNSPLHF. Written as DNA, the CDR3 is TGTGCCAGCAGTAGTCGGGCGAATAATTCACCCCTCCACTTT.

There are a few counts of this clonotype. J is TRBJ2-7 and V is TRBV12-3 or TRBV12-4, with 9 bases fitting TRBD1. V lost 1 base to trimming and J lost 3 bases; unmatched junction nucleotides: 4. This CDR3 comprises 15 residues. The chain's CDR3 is CASSLEGGQGYEQYF. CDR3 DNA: TGTGCCAGCAGTTTAGAGGGGGGACAGGGCTACGAGCAGTACTTC.

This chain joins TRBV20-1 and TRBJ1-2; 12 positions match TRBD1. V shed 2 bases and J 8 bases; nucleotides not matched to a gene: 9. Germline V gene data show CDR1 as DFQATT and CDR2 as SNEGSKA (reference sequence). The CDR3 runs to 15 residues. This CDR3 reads CSARLPGTGGDGYTF. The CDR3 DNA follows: TGCAGTGCTAGATTACCGGGGACAGGGGGCGACGGCTACACCTTC.

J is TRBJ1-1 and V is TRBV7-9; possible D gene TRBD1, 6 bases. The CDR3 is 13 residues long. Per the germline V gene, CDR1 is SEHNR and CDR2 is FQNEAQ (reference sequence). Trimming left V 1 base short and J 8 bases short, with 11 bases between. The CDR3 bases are TGTGCCAGCAGCTTAGTCGGGGGCTTGGAAGCTTTCTTT. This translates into CASSLVGGLEAFF.

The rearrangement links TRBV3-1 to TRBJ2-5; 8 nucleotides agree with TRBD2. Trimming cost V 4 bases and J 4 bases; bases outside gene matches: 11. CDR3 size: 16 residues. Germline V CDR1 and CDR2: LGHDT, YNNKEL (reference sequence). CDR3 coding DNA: TGTGCCAGCAGCCTCCCCCCAACGGGGGGGCGAGAGACCCAGTACTTC. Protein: CASSLPPTGGRETQYF.

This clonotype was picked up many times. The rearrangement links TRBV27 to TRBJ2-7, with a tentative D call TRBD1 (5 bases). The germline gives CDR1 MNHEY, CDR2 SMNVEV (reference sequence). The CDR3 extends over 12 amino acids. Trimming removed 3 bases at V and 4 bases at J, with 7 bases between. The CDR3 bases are TGTGCCAGCAGTTTCCAGGGTTACGAGCAGTACTTC. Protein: CASSFQGYEQYF.

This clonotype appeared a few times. For the CDR3, the DNA is TGCAGTGCTTCTCCGGAGGGGAGCGGTGAGACCCAGTACTTC. This codes for CSASPEGSGETQYF. The chain recombines TRBV20-1 with TRBJ2-5, with D perhaps TRBD2 (6 bases). Trimming removed 5 bases at V and 5 bases at J, with 18 bases between. The CDR3 consists of 14 residues. Germline CDR1 is DFQATT and CDR2 is SNEGSKA (reference sequence).

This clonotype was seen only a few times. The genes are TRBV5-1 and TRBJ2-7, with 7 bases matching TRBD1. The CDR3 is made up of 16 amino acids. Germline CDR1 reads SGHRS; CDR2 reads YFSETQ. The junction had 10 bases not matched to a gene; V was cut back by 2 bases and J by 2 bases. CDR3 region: CASSFTTGARAYEQYV. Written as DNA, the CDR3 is TGCGCCAGCAGCTTCACAACAGGGGCCAGGGCCTACGAGCAGTACGTC.

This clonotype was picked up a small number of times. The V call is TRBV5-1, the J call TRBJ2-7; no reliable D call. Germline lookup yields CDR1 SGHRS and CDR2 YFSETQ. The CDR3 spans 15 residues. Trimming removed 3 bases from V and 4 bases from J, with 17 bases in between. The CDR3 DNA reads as TGCGCCAGCAGCTCAACAACGAGACCCCTTTACGAGCAGTACGTC. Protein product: CASSSTTRPLYEQYV.

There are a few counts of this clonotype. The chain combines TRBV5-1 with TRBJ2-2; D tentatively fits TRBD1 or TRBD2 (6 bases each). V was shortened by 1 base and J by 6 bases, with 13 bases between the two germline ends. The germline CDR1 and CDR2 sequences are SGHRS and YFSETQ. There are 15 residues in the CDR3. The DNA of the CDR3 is TGCGCCAGCAGCTTGAGGGGGGCCTTCGCCGGGGAGCTGTTTTTT. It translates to CASSLRGAFAGELFF. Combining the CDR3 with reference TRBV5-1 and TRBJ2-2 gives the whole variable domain KAGVTQTPRYLIKTRGQQVTLSCSPISGHRSVSWYQQTPGQGLQFLFEYFSETQRNKGNFPGRFSGRQFSNSRSEMNVSTLELGDSALYLCASSLRGAFAGELFFGEGSRLTVL.

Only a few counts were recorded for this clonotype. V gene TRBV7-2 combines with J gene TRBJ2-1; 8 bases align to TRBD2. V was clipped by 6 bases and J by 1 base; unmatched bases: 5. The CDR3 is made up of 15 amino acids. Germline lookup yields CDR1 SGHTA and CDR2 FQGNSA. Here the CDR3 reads CASSLLAASYNEQFF. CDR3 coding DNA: TGTGCCAGCAGTTTACTAGCGGCTTCCTACAATGAGCAGTTCTTC.

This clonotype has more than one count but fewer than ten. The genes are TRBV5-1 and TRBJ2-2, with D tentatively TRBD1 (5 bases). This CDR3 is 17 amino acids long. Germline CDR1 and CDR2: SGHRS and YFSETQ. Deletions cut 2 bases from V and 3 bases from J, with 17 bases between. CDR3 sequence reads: CASSFGATRGDTGELFF. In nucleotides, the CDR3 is TGCGCCAGCAGCTTTGGGGCAACCAGAGGCGACACCGGGGAGCTGTTTTTT.

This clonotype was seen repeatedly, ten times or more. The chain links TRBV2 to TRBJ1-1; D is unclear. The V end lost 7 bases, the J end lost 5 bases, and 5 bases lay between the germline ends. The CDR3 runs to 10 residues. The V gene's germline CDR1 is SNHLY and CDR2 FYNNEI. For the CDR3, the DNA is TGTGCCAGCATGCGGACTGAAGCTTTCTTT. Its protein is CASMRTEAFF.

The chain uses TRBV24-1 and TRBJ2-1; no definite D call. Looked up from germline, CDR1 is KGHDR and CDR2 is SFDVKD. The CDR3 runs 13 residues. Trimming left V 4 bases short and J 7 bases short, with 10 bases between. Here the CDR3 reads CATSDEKRNEQFF. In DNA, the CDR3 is TGTGCCACCAGTGACGAAAAGAGAAATGAGCAGTTCTTC.

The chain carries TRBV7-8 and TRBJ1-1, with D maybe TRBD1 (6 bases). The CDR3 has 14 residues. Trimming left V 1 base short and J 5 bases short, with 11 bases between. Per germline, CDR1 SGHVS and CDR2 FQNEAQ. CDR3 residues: CASSLGQGKTEAFF. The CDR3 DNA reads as TGTGCCAGCAGCTTAGGGCAGGGGAAAACTGAAGCTTTCTTT.

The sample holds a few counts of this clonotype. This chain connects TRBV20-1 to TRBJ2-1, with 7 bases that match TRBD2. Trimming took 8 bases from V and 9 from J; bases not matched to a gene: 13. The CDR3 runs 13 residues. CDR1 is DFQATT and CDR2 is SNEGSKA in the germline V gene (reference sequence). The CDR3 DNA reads TGCAGTCCGAGGGGAGGGGTAAACGGTGAGCAGTTCTTC. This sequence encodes CSPRGGVNGEQFF.

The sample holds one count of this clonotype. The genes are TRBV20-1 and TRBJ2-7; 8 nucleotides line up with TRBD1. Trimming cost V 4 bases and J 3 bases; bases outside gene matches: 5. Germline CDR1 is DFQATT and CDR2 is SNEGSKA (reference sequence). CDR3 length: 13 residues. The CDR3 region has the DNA TGCAGTGCTATGGACAGGGCCTACTACGAGCAGTACTTC. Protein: CSAMDRAYYEQYF.

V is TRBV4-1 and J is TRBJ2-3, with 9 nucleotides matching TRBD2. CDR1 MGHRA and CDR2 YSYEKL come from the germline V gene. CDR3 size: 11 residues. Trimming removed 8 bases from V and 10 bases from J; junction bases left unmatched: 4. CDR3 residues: CASGRGGSQYF. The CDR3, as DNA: TGCGCCAGCGGGCGGGGGGGCTCGCAGTATTTT.

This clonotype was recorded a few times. CDR3 in amino acids: CASSLGSGTGGTEAFF. For the CDR3, the DNA is TGTGCCAGCAGCTTAGGGTCCGGGACAGGGGGAACTGAAGCTTTCTTT. The rearrangement joins TRBV7-6 to TRBJ1-1; 11 bases fit TRBD1. CDR3 length: 16 residues. Germline CDR1 SGHVS, CDR2 FNYEAQ. Trimming took 1 base from V and 5 from J; bases not matched to a gene: 6.

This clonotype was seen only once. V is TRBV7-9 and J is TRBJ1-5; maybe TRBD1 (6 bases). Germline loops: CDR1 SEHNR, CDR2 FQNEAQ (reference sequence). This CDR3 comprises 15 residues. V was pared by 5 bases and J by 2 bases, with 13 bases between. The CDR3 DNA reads TGTGCCAGCAGCCAGGGGACGGTCGGCAATCAGCCCCAGCATTTT. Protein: CASSQGTVGNQPQHF.

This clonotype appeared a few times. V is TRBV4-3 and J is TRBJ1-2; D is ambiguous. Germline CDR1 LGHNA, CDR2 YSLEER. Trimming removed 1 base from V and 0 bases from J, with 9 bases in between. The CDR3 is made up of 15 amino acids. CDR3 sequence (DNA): TGCGCCAGCAGCCAAGGCTACTCATCTAACTATGGCTACACCTTC. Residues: CASSQGYSSNYGYTF.

CDR3 DNA sequence: TGCGCCAGCAGCTTGGTACTTATGAAGGGGGAGCAGTTCTTC. Protein sequence: CASSLVLMKGEQFF. The V and J genes are TRBV5-1 and TRBJ2-1; a possible D gene is TRBD1 (5 bases). Looked up from germline, CDR1 is SGHRS and CDR2 is YFSETQ. The CDR3 has 14 residues. V lost 0 bases and J lost 10, with 14 bases in between.

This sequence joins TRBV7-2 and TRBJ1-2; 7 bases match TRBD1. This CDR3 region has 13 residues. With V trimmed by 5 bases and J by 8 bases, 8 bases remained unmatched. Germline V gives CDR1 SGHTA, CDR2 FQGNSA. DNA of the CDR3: TGTGCCAGCAGCCCGGGACAGTTTATGGGCTACACCTTC. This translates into CASSPGQFMGYTF. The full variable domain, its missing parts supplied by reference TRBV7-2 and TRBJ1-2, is GAGVSQSPSNKVTEKGKDVELRCDPISGHTALYWYRQSLGQGLEFLIYFQGNSAPDKSGLPSDRFSAERTGGSVSTLTIQRTQQEDSAVYLCASSPGQFMGYTFGSGTRLTVV.

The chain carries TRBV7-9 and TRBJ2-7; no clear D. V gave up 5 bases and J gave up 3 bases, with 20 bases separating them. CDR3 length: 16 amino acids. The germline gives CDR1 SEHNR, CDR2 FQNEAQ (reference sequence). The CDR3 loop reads CASSTIDAARFYEQYF. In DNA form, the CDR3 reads TGTGCCAGCAGCACGATTGATGCGGCACGATTCTACGAGCAGTACTTC.